This T cell receptor (beta chain) stems from a study of radiation and T cells in renal cell carcinoma. Background on the study: Nephrectomy followed 15 Gy stereotactic body radiation by 4 weeks.

The assay was immunoSEQ multiplex PCR, and TCRdb's table has in-frame clones only and misses some. Of 45,000 to 65,000 clones detected, more than 60% appear once; the ten largest clones hold 7.3%. The time point was: baseline pretreatment blood. Treatment here: 15 Gy SBRT to primary tumor, nephrectomy 4 weeks later. About this clone: Its antigen is unidentified.

Study findings and constraints: In blood, top tumor clones expanded by 2 weeks, shrinking by 4. Baseline intratumoral clonotype presence is unknown without pretreatment biopsies.

The trim removed 1 base at V and 9 bases at J, leaving 3 bases unmatched. The CDR3 has 16 amino acids. CDR1 and CDR2 (germline): MNHNS, SASEGT. The receptor comes from a man aged 60 to 75 with renal cell carcinoma. The sequences come from blood, collected from a patient whose treatment included radiotherapy and nephrectomy. This chain uses TRBV6-1 with TRBJ2-1, with TRBD2 matching over 16 bases. CDR3 in amino acids: CASSEGGLAGGVEQFF. The CDR3 DNA follows: TGTGCCAGCAGTGAAGGGGGACTAGCGGGAGGGGTTGAGCAGTTCTTC.